This T cell receptor beta chain was recorded in a study of T-cell memory formation after mild COVID-19. In its sample, this clonotype was seen many times. What it recognizes is unknown. 5'RACE with constant-segment primers built TCRalpha and TCRbeta cDNA libraries with UMIs. TCRdb itself ran the 5' RACE reads through MiXCR, one entry per CDR3 protein. The sample carries some 150,000 distinct CDR3 sequences, about 6% recorded once. The study's findings and limits: Contracting CD4+ clones lay largely in CM and EM, with CD8+ ones residing in EMRA.

V lost 3 bases and J lost 5; bases outside the gene matches: 6. The CDR3 is 14 amino acids. Germline-derived CDR1 and CDR2 are SEHNR and FQNEAQ (reference sequence). Sequenced sample: PBMCs or a T cell subset sorted from them (not recorded which). The gene calls are TRBV7-9 and TRBJ2-5; 7 bases fit TRBD2. This clonotype originated in an adult woman who had mild COVID-19 (a few samples of this study predate the infection). Cell type and time point are not known. CDR3 coding DNA: TGTGCCAGCAGCTTGGGCGGGAGCTGGGAGACCCAGTACTTC. Its protein is CASSLGGSWETQYF.